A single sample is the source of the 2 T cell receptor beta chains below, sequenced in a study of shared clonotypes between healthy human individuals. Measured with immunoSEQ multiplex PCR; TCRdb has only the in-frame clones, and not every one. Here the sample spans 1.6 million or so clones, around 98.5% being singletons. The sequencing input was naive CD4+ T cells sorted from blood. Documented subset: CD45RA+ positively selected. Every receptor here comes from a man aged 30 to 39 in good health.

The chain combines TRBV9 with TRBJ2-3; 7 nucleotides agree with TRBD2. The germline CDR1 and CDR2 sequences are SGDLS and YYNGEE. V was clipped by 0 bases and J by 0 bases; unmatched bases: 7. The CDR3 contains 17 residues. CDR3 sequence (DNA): TGTGCCAGCAGCGTAGTGGGGGGACTAATAAGCACAGATACGCAGTATTTT. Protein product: CASSVVGGLISTDTQYF.

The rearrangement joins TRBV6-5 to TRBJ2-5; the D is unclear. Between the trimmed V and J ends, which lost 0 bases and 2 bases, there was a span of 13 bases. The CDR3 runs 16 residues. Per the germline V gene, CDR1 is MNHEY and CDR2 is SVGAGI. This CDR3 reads CASSYSWARAQETQYF. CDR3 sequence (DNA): TGTGCCAGCAGTTACTCATGGGCCCGCGCGCAAGAGACCCAGTACTTC.